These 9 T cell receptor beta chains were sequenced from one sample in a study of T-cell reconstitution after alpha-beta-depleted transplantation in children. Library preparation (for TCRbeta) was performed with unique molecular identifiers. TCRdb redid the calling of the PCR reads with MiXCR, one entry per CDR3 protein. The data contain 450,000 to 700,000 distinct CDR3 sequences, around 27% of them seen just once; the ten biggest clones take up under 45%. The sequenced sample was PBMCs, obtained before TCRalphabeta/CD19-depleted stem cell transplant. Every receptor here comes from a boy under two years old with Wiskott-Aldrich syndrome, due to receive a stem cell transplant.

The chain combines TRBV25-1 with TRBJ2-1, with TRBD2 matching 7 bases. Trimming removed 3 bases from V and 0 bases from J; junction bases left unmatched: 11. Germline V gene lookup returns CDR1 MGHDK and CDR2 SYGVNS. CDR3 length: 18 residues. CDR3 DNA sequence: TGTGCCAGCAGTGACTCTCTGAGGCGGGAGAGCTCCTACAATGAGCAGTTCTTC. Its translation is CASSDSLRRESSYNEQFF.

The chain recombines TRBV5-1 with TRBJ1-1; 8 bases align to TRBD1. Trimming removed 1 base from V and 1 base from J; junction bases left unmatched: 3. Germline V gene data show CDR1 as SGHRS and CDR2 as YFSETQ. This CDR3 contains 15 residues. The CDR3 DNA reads TGCGCCAGCAGCTTGCGACAGGGGTGGAACACTGAAGCTTTCTTT. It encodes CASSLRQGWNTEAFF.

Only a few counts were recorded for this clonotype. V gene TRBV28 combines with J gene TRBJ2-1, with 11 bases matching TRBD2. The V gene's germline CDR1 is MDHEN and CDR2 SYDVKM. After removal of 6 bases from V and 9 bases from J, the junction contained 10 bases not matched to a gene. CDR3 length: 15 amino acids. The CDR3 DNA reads TGTGCCAGCAGATCCGCGTGGCTAGCGGGAGGTGAGCAGTTCTTC. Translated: CASRSAWLAGGEQFF.

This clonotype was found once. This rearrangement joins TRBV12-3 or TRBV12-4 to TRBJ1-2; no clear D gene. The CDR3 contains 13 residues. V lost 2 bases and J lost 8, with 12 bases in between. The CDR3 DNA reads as TGTGCCAGCAGTTTAAAGGCAGTACGGGGCTACACCTTC. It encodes CASSLKAVRGYTF.

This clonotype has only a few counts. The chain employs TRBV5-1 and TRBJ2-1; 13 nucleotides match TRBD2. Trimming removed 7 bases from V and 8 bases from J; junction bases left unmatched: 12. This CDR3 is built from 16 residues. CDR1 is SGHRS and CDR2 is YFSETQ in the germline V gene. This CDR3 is CASGVTGTSGADEQFF. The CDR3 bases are TGCGCCAGCGGCGTAACCGGGACTAGCGGGGCCGATGAGCAGTTCTTC.

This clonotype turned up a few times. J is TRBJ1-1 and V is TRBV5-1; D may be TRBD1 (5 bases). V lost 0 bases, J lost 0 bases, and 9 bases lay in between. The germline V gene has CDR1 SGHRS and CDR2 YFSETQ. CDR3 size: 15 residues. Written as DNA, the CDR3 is TGCGCCAGCAGCTTGGGGGCAGGGATGAACACTGAAGCTTTCTTT. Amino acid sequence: CASSLGAGMNTEAFF.

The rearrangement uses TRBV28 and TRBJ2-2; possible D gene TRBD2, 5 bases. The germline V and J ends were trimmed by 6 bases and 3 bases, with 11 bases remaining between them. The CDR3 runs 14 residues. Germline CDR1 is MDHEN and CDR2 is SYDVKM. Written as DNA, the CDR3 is TGTGCCAGCAGGACCTTGGGAGACACCGGGGAGCTGTTTTTT. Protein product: CASRTLGDTGELFF.

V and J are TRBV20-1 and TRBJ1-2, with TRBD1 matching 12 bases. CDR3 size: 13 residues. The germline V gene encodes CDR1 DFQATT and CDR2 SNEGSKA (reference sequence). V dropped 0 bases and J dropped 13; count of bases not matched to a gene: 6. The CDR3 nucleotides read TGCAGTGCTAGAGATTGGGACAGGGGGCGTTTCACCTTC. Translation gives CSARDWDRGRFTF.

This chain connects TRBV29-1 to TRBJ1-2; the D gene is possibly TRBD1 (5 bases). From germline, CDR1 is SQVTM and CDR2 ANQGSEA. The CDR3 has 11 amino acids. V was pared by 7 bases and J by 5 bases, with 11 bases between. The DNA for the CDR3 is TGCAGCGCGGCCGGGGCATATGGCTACACCTTC. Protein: CSAAGAYGYTF.